The TCR beta chain under discussion was sequenced for a study of T cell responses to AZD1222 COVID-19 vaccine. General study results and limits: Repertoire sampling occurred only after the peak T cell response.

Trimming removed 4 bases from V and 9 bases from J, with 9 bases in between. The V gene's germline CDR1 is KGHDR and CDR2 SFDVKD. CDR3 length: 12 amino acids. The method was immunoSEQ multiplex PCR; TCRdb's version includes in-frame clones alone and lacks a portion of them. The data contain more than 140,000 clones, under 95% of them singletons. This clone was recorded only once. Antigen unknown. This specimen was peripheral blood, taken on day 0 of AZD1222 vaccination. The V gene is TRBV24-1, the J gene TRBJ2-1, with D possibly TRBD1 on 5 matching bases. This receptor was obtained from an adult in good health. CDR3 loop: CATSDGRVEQFF. CDR3 in DNA: TGTGCCACCAGTGACGGCAGGGTTGAGCAGTTCTTC.